This T cell receptor (beta chain) was observed in a study of cytomegalovirus exposure and HLA in healthy donors. Study-wide findings and caveats: Confirmation was obtained in vitro that a few CMV-associated chains are specific for CMV antigens.

The PCR made use of 60 Vbeta and 13 Jbeta primers. The repertoire was sequenced with immunoSEQ multiplex PCR; TCRdb's copy has only in-frame clones and lacks some. The table includes approximately 210,000 clones, approximately 79% detected once. On this clone: Its specificity is not known.

This CDR3 contains 14 residues. CDR1 is SQVTM and CDR2 is ANQGSEA in the germline V gene. V was pared by 5 bases and J by 4 bases, with 9 bases of the junction left unmatched. The sequence came from a girl aged 5-17 years in good health and CMV-seropositive. The chain joins TRBV29-1 to TRBJ2-3; 7 bases are shared with TRBD1. Sequencing used PBMCs. This CDR3 is CSVPRAQGADTQYF. In DNA, the CDR3 is TGCAGCGTTCCCAGGGCCCAGGGGGCAGATACGCAGTATTTT.